This T cell receptor beta chain was identified during a study of T cell responses to AZD1222 COVID-19 vaccine. Regarding this clone: Its antigen remains unidentified.

The table came from immunoSEQ multiplex PCR; TCRdb's copy has only in-frame clones and leaves some out. Of tens of thousands of clones listed, roughly 87% are singletons. V lost 3 bases to trimming and J lost 7 bases; unmatched junction nucleotides: 10. The CDR3 has 16 amino acids. Per germline, CDR1 SGDLS and CDR2 YYNGEE. Findings and limits, study-wide: The donor group comprised mostly white British people and more females; the analysis possibly underestimated clonal diversity. The number of AZD1222 recipients seropositive at baseline was only five to seven.

The clonotype was recovered from an adult who received the AZD1222 COVID-19 vaccine. Sequences were derived from peripheral blood, sampled 28 days after the second AZD1222 dose. This rearrangement joins TRBV9 to TRBJ2-1, with 10 bases matching TRBD2. CDR3: CASSAHSGRAGNEQFF. CDR3 nucleotides: TGTGCCAGCAGCGCCCACAGCGGGAGGGCCGGTAATGAGCAGTTCTTC.